Listed below are T cell receptor beta chains from one sample, sequenced in a study of PD-L1 blockade in urothelial cancer. Data came from immunoSEQ multiplex PCR; TCRdb stores just in-frame clones and leaves some out. The sample yields some 120,000 clones, approximately 85% seen once. This sample comprised PBMCs, obtained around atezolizumab (anti-PD-L1) treatment. These TCRs come from a middle-aged man with urothelial cancer. Each CDR3 is given with its conserved first and last residue. D genes are given only for firm matches. Clone size, where shown, is once, few, many, or a class for clones that have expanded.

d_gene	v_gene	abundance	j_gene	CDR3aa	CDR3nt
NA	TRBV5-1	NA	TRBJ2-1	CASSPGHRDNEQFF	TGCGCCAGCAGCCCCGGACACCGCGACAATGAGCAGTTCTTC
NA	TRBV7-7	NA	TRBJ2-2	CASSLARHTGELFF	TGTGCTAGCAGCTTAGCGAGGCACACCGGGGAGCTGTTTTTT
NA	TRBV18	NA	TRBJ2-7	CASSPFSGTGTYEQYF	TGTGCCAGCTCACCGTTTAGCGGGACAGGGACCTACGAGCAGTACTTC
TRBD1	TRBV2	NA	TRBJ1-5	CASSARGAGGTQPQHF	TGTGCCAGCTCCGCCAGGGGGGCAGGGGGCACTCAGCCCCAGCATTTT
TRBD1	TRBV7-9	NA	TRBJ1-2	CASREDRGFGYTF	TGTGCCAGCAGAGAGGACAGGGGCTTTGGCTACACCTTC
NA	TRBV7-2	NA	TRBJ2-5	CASSSVETQYF	TGTGCCAGCAGCTCAGTAGAGACCCAGTACTTC
TRBD1	TRBV4-1	NA	TRBJ1-2	CASSRGQGPLYGYTF	TGCGCCAGCAGCCGAGGACAGGGCCCCCTCTATGGCTACACCTTC
TRBD2	TRBV7-9	NA	TRBJ2-7	CASSSPGTTTYEQYF	TGTGCCAGCAGCTCGCCCGGGACTACCACCTACGAGCAGTACTTC
TRBD2	TRBV7-6	NA	TRBJ2-5	CASSFPSRGGIEAGKTQYF	TGTGCCAGCAGCTTCCCCTCCCGGGGAGGGATTGAGGCGGGGAAGACCCAGTACTTC
TRBD1	TRBV28	NA	TRBJ1-6	CASSLGDRGRSPLHF	TGTGCCAGCAGTTTAGGGGACAGGGGGAGATCACCCCTCCACTTT
TRBD1	TRBV30	NA	TRBJ1-6	CAWNLQGGNSPLHF	TGTGCCTGGAACCTCCAGGGGGGAAATTCACCCCTCCACTTT
NA	TRBV30	NA	TRBJ2-7	CAWSPKSSYEQYF	TGTGCCTGGAGTCCGAAGAGCTCCTACGAGCAGTACTTC
TRBD1	TRBV28	NA	TRBJ1-1	CASSVGGQGREAFF	TGTGCCAGCAGCGTAGGGGGACAGGGGCGTGAAGCTTTCTTT
NA	TRBV19	NA	TRBJ2-7	CASSIGRGYEQYF	TGTGCCAGTAGTATTGGACGGGGCTACGAGCAGTACTTC
TRBD2	TRBV7-9	once	TRBJ2-7	CASSPAGLAGVSEQYF	TGTGCCAGCAGTCCAGCGGGACTAGCGGGAGTAAGCGAGCAGTACTTC
NA	TRBV7-2	NA	TRBJ2-1	CASSLAGTSSYNEQFF	TGTGCCAGCAGCTTAGCAGGGACATCATCCTACAATGAGCAGTTCTTC
NA	TRBV7-8	few	TRBJ1-3	CASSIHSSGNTIYF	TGTGCCAGCAGCATTCACAGCTCTGGAAACACCATATATTTT
NA	TRBV11-2	NA	TRBJ2-1	CASSLGAAGSYNEQFF	TGTGCCAGCAGCTTAGGGGCGGCAGGGTCCTACAATGAGCAGTTCTTC
TRBD2	TRBV11-2	once	TRBJ2-1	CASSPQRGSYNEQFF	TGTGCCAGCAGCCCGCAGCGGGGCTCCTACAATGAGCAGTTCTTC
TRBD1	TRBV19	once	TRBJ2-5	CASSTTGGPETQYF	TGTGCCAGTAGTACGACAGGGGGCCCAGAGACCCAGTACTTC
TRBD1	TRBV29-1	NA	TRBJ1-5	CSVYVGGTGNQPQHF	TGCAGCGTTTACGTAGGCGGGACAGGCAATCAGCCCCAGCATTTT
NA	TRBV11-2	NA	TRBJ2-2	CASSTRTVNTGELFF	TGTGCCAGCAGCACCCGGACAGTGAACACCGGGGAGCTGTTTTTT
NA	TRBV6-1	few	TRBJ1-5	CASSGQIYSNQPQHF	TGTGCCAGCAGCGGACAGATCTATAGCAATCAGCCCCAGCATTTT
NA	TRBV5-6	NA	TRBJ2-5	CASSVGGQETQYF	TGTGCCAGCAGTGTCGGGGGCCAAGAGACCCAGTACTTC
NA	TRBV6-5	NA	TRBJ1-4	CASSYSPGAVEKLFF	TGTGCCAGCAGTTACTCGCCAGGGGCTGTTGAAAAACTGTTTTTT
NA	TRBV9	NA	TRBJ1-2	CASSVDSYGYTF	TGTGCCAGCAGCGTAGACAGCTATGGCTACACCTTC
TRBD2	TRBV6-5	NA	TRBJ2-2	CASTPGLAITGELFF	TGTGCCAGCACCCCGGGACTAGCGATCACCGGGGAGCTGTTTTTT
NA	TRBV2	NA	TRBJ2-2	CASVLGAANTGELFF	TGTGCCAGCGTCCTAGGGGCCGCGAACACCGGGGAGCTGTTTTTT
TRBD1	TRBV11-3	NA	TRBJ2-7	CASRTRTGDPLEQYF	TGTGCCAGCAGAACCCGGACAGGGGACCCCCTCGAGCAGTACTTC
TRBD2	TRBV5-8	NA	TRBJ2-1	CASKFGTSGYNEQFF	TGTGCCAGCAAGTTTGGGACTAGCGGCTACAATGAGCAGTTCTTC
TRBD1	TRBV27	NA	TRBJ1-5	CASSMGTGSLPQHF	TGTGCCAGCAGTATGGGGACAGGGAGTTTGCCCCAGCATTTT
NA	TRBV19	NA	TRBJ2-1	CASSIDREYNEQFF	TGTGCCAGTAGTATAGATAGAGAATACAATGAGCAGTTCTTC
TRBD1	TRBV30	NA	TRBJ1-1	CAWRYNRGLTEAFF	TGTGCCTGGAGGTATAACAGGGGGCTCACTGAAGCTTTCTTT
TRBD2	TRBV28	NA	TRBJ2-3	CASSFLGGGSPLSDTQYF	TGTGCCAGCAGTTTCTTAGGTGGCGGGAGCCCCTTGTCAGATACGCAGTATTTT
NA	TRBV27	few	TRBJ1-1	CASSTSGFMNTEAFF	TGTGCCAGCAGTACCTCAGGGTTTATGAACACTGAAGCTTTCTTT
TRBD1	TRBV28	NA	TRBJ2-7	CASSSGTASSYEQYF	TGTGCCAGCAGCTCGGGGACAGCGTCCTCCTACGAGCAGTACTTC
NA	TRBV18	NA	TRBJ2-1	CASSSVYNEQFF	TGTGCCAGCTCCTCCGTGTACAATGAGCAGTTCTTC
TRBD2	TRBV7-2	once	TRBJ2-3	CASSLDRLAGISTDTQYF	TGTGCCAGCAGCTTAGATCGGCTAGCGGGTATTAGCACAGATACGCAGTATTTT
NA	TRBV30	NA	TRBJ1-6	CAWTPHQNSPLHF	TGTGCCTGGACCCCCCATCAGAATTCACCCCTCCACTTT
NA	TRBV5-6	NA	TRBJ1-5	CASSLGDINQPQHF	TGTGCCAGCAGCCTGGGAGACATTAATCAGCCCCAGCATTTT
TRBD1	TRBV10-3	NA	TRBJ1-1	CAIRGRDRDTEAFF	TGTGCCATCAGAGGCCGGGACAGGGACACTGAAGCTTTCTTT
TRBD2	TRBV6-1	NA	TRBJ2-5	CASTGLAGGSQTQYF	TGTGCCAGCACTGGACTAGCGGGAGGTTCTCAGACCCAGTACTTC
TRBD1	TRBV15	NA	TRBJ1-5	CATSRATGTGDNQPQHF	TGTGCCACCAGCAGGGCCACCGGGACAGGGGACAATCAGCCCCAGCATTTT
TRBD2	TRBV15	NA	TRBJ2-3	CATSRQAGVPDTQYF	TGTGCCACCAGCAGACAAGCGGGAGTTCCAGATACGCAGTATTTT